The 21 T cell receptor beta chains below were found in one sample sequenced in a study of cytomegalovirus exposure and HLA in healthy donors. It was with 60 Vbeta and 13 Jbeta primers that the PCR ran. The repertoire was sequenced with immunoSEQ multiplex PCR; TCRdb's copy has only in-frame clones and lacks some. Here the sample spans about 150,000 clones, around 80% being singletons. The sequenced sample was PBMCs. The receptors were sampled from a woman in her forties in good health and CMV-seropositive.

The V gene is TRBV19, the J gene TRBJ2-5, with 12 bases matching TRBD1. The CDR3 runs to 18 residues. J lost 4 bases, V lost 3 bases, and 12 bases had no gene match. CDR1 and CDR2 from the germline V gene are LNHDA and SQIVND (reference sequence). The CDR3 sequence is CASSIGVRDRGQGETQYF. CDR3 DNA: TGTGCCAGTAGTATCGGGGTCCGGGACAGGGGGCAGGGAGAGACCCAGTACTTC.

Concerning this clone: Other DNA variants within this sample encode the same CDR3. The chain couples TRBV9 to TRBJ2-5, with 11 bases fitting TRBD2. Germline V gene data show CDR1 as SGDLS and CDR2 as YYNGEE. This CDR3 comprises 16 residues. V lost 0 bases and J lost 4; bases outside the gene matches: 5. The CDR3 DNA reads as TGTGCCAGCAGCGTAGCAGGGCTAGCGGGAGGAGAGACCCAGTACTTC. The encoded protein is CASSVAGLAGGETQYF.

The chain carries TRBV30 and TRBJ2-5; 12 bases align to TRBD2. J was trimmed by 8 bases and V by 3 bases; bases with no gene match: 10. The CDR3 contains 15 residues. Germline loops: CDR1 GTSNPN, CDR2 SVGIG (reference sequence). CDR3 residues: CAWSMDTSGRRTQYF. As DNA, the CDR3 is TGTGCCTGGAGCATGGACACTAGCGGGAGGCGAACCCAGTACTTC.

The chain recombines TRBV7-2 with TRBJ1-1; D is perhaps TRBD1 (5 bases). In germline, CDR1 is SGHTA, CDR2 FQGNSA. The CDR3 extends over 16 amino acids. With 1 base removed from V and 6 bases from J, the gap between germline ends came to 18 bases. This CDR3 is CASSLGWGRRVSEAFF. CDR3 DNA sequence: TGTGCCAGCAGCTTAGGTTGGGGCAGGAGAGTCTCTGAAGCTTTCTTT.

The J gene is TRBJ1-1, the V gene TRBV2; TRBD1 might be the D (6 bases). The germline V gene has CDR1 SNHLY and CDR2 FYNNEI. The CDR3 sequence is 13 residues long. V was trimmed by 6 bases and J by 0 bases, leaving 8 bases between them. The CDR3 DNA follows: TGTGCCAGCAGCGGACAGATGAACACTGAAGCTTTCTTT. Amino acids: CASSGQMNTEAFF.

This clone was seen just once. The V and J genes are TRBV5-6 and TRBJ2-3; 7 bases fit TRBD2. Germline V lookup: CDR1 SGHDT, CDR2 YYEEEE. Germline trimming cut 0 bases from V and 10 bases from J; bases unmatched to any gene: 5. The CDR3 is made up of 13 amino acids. CDR3 nucleotide sequence: TGTGCCAGCAGCTTGGGCCGGGGGGAGTCGCAGTATTTT. It yields the protein CASSLGRGESQYF.

Here the CDR3 DNA reads TGTGCCACCCGGATTGTACTAGCGGGTGGACCTAGCACAGATACGCAGTATTTT. Translated, it gives CATRIVLAGGPSTDTQYF. The chain carries TRBV5-4 and TRBJ2-3, with 9 bases lining up with TRBD2. V gave up 9 bases and J gave up 0 bases; unmatched junction bases: 17. In germline, CDR1 is SGHNT, CDR2 YYREEE (reference sequence). The CDR3 contains 18 residues.

The chain links TRBV28 to TRBJ1-6, with a weak D call TRBD1 (6 bases). Trimming removed 2 bases at V and 9 bases at J, with 20 bases between. The CDR3 has 17 amino acids. Germline CDR1 MDHEN, CDR2 SYDVKM. The CDR3, as DNA: TGTGCCAGCAGTTTAAACCTTGAGGGGGGGAGGGGTTCACCCCTCCACTTT. It yields the protein CASSLNLEGGRGSPLHF.

A note on this clone: The junction shows a germline mismatch at one end, possibly a read error. V usage is TRBV7-7 and J usage is TRBJ2-5; TRBD1 matches 9 bases. This CDR3 spans 14 amino acids. In germline, CDR1 is SSHAT, CDR2 FNYEAQ (reference sequence). CDR3 sequence: CASSSGQGKKTQYF. In DNA, the CDR3 is TGTGCTAGCAGCTCCGGACAGGGGAAAAAGACCCAGTACTTC.

This clone occurred a few times. The chain carries TRBV5-1 and TRBJ2-2, with no clear D. This CDR3 has 13 residues. V dropped 4 bases and J dropped 0 bases, with 4 bases sitting between them. Germline CDR1 reads SGHRS; CDR2 reads YFSETQ. CDR3 DNA: TGCGCCAGCAGCCCATCGAACACCGGGGAGCTGTTTTTT. Encoded protein: CASSPSNTGELFF.

The chain uses TRBV4-3 and TRBJ1-1; unclear D gene. CDR1 and CDR2 (germline): LGHNA, YSLEER. V gave up 1 base and J gave up 4 bases, with 13 bases separating them. The CDR3 runs 15 residues. The CDR3 spells CASSQVPQRSTEAFF. Here the CDR3 DNA reads TGCGCCAGCAGCCAAGTTCCACAGAGAAGCACTGAAGCTTTCTTT.

This clone has just a few counts. The rearrangement uses TRBV10-1 and TRBJ2-3; TRBD2 matches 14 bases. Trimming cost V 0 bases and J 0 bases; bases outside gene matches: 5. The CDR3 consists of 19 residues. CDR1 WNHNN and CDR2 SYGVQD come from the germline V gene (reference sequence). The CDR3 nucleotides are TGCGCCAGCAGTGAGTCGGAGACTAGCGGGGGGGAAAGCACAGATACGCAGTATTTT. It yields the protein CASSESETSGGESTDTQYF.

This clone was recorded only once. The V call is TRBV14, the J call TRBJ2-5; tentative D call: TRBD2 (5 bases). Trimming shortened V by 4 bases and J by 4 bases, and 10 bases separated the two germline ends. The CDR3 is made up of 13 amino acids. The germline gives CDR1 SGHDN, CDR2 FVKESK. As DNA, the CDR3 is TGTGCCAGCAGCCCCCCCGCGGGAGAGACCCAGTACTTC. Amino acids: CASSPPAGETQYF.

This rearrangement joins TRBV6-6 to TRBJ2-3; no firm D call. CDR3 length: 16 amino acids. The V end lost 2 bases, the J end lost 0 bases, and 12 bases lay between the germline ends. The germline V gene encodes CDR1 MNHNY and CDR2 SVGAGI (reference sequence). The CDR3 DNA reads as TGTGCCAGCAGTTACACCTTAGAGACTAGCACAGATACGCAGTATTTT. Translating it yields CASSYTLETSTDTQYF.

The V gene is TRBV29-1, the J gene TRBJ2-3; D perhaps matches TRBD1 (5 bases). CDR3 length equals 15 residues. V lost 7 bases, J lost 2 bases, and 19 bases lay in between. Per the germline V gene, CDR1 is SQVTM and CDR2 is ANQGSEA. The CDR3 nucleotides read TGCAGCGCCAAAGAACAGGCTAGGCACACAGATACGCAGTATTTT. It encodes CSAKEQARHTDTQYF.

This clone was counted a single time. The chain employs TRBV7-3 and TRBJ2-2, with TRBD1 matching over 8 bases. This CDR3 is 14 amino acids long. Germline lookup yields CDR1 SGHTA and CDR2 FQGTGA. The ends lost 5 bases at V and 4 bases at J; junction bases unmatched: 3. The CDR3: CASSQDRATGELFF. In DNA form, the CDR3 reads TGTGCCAGCAGCCAGGACAGGGCCACCGGGGAGCTGTTTTTT.

Here the CDR3 DNA reads TGCGCCAGCAGCTCGGGACTAGCGGCCAGGGGGGGCACAGATACGCAGTATTTT. Residues: CASSSGLAARGGTDTQYF. The chain uses TRBV5-1 and TRBJ2-3, with 11 positions matching TRBD2. The CDR3 is 18 amino acids. Germline CDR1 SGHRS, CDR2 YFSETQ. V shed 3 bases, J shed 1 base, and the junction held 10 bases outside the gene matches.

The V call is TRBV5-5, the J call TRBJ1-1; D is uncertain. Germline CDR1 reads SGHKS; CDR2 reads YYEKEE (reference sequence). The CDR3 loop spans 14 amino acids. V was clipped by 1 base and J by 2 bases, with 9 bases between them. CDR3 in DNA: TGTGCCAGCAGCTTGAGGCAGACAAACACTGAAGCTTTCTTT. As protein: CASSLRQTNTEAFF.

V gene TRBV2 combines with J gene TRBJ2-2; the D gene is possibly TRBD1 (6 bases). CDR1 and CDR2 (germline): SNHLY, FYNNEI. This CDR3 comprises 13 residues. Trimming cost V 8 bases and J 4 bases, with 11 bases left between them. The CDR3 is CASAGVGTGELFF. CDR3 coding DNA: TGTGCCAGCGCAGGGGTAGGCACCGGGGAGCTGTTTTTT.

The CDR3 DNA sequence: TGTGCCAGCAGCCCTCCACAGAGCTCCTACGAGCAGTACTTC. Its protein product is CASSPPQSSYEQYF. The chain uses TRBV4-2 and TRBJ2-7, with D hard to call. Trimming removed 4 bases at V and 0 bases at J, with 10 bases between. Germline CDR1 LGHNA, CDR2 YNFKEQ. The CDR3 loop spans 14 amino acids.

J is TRBJ2-1 and V is TRBV7-2; possible D gene TRBD2, 5 bases. V shed 1 base and J shed 9 bases, with 7 bases lying between them. The CDR3 loop spans 12 amino acids. Germline V lookup: CDR1 SGHTA, CDR2 FQGNSA. CDR3: CASSLVGGEQFF. For the CDR3, the DNA is TGTGCCAGCAGCTTAGTTGGAGGTGAGCAGTTCTTC.